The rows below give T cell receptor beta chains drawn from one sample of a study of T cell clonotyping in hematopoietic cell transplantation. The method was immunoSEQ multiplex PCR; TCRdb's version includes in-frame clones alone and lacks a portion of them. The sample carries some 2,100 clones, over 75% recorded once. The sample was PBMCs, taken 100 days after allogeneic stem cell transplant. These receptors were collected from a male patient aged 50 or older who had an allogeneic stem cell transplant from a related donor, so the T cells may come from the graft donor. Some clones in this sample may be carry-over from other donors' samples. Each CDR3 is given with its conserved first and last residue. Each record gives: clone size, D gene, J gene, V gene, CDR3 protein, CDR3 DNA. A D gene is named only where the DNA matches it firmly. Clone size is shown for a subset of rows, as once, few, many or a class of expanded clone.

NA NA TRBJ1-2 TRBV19 CASTRGYGYTF TGTGCCAGTACCCGGGGGTATGGCTACACCTTC
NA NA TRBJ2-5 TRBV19 CASSTGLGKTQYF TGTGCCAGTAGTACGGGGCTTGGAAAGACCCAGTACTTC
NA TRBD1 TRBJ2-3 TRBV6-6 CASSPGTATDTQYF TGTGCCAGCAGTCCCGGGACAGCTACAGATACGCAGTATTTT
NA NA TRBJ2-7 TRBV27 CASSLFRGEQYF TGTGCCAGCAGTTTATTCAGGGGCGAGCAGTACTTC
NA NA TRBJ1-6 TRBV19 CASKRDMEGSPLHF TGTGCCAGTAAGAGGGACATGGAAGGTTCACCCCTCCACTTT
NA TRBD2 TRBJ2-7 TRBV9 CASSPDSGTSYEQYF TGTGCCAGCAGCCCCGATAGCGGGACCAGCTACGAGCAGTACTTC
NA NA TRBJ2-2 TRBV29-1 CSVPVDTGELFF TGCAGCGTTCCAGTAGACACCGGGGAGCTGTTTTTT
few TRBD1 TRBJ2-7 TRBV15 CATSQPLGTGVGEQYF TGTGCCACCAGCCAACCCCTAGGGACAGGAGTTGGCGAGCAGTACTTC
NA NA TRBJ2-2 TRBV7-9 CASSPRGGPTNTGELFF TGTGCCAGCAGCCCCAGAGGAGGGCCCACGAACACCGGGGAGCTGTTTTTT
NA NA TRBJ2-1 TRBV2 CASRGRSGQFF TGTGCCAGCAGAGGCAGGTCAGGGCAGTTCTTC
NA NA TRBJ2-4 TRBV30 CAWSVGGGDIQYF TGTGCCTGGAGTGTTGGGGGAGGAGACATTCAGTACTTC
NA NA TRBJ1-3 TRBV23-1 CASSPHDSRYF TGCGCCAGCAGTCCTCACGACAGCCGCTATTTT
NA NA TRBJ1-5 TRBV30 CAWSEVGQPQHF TGTGCCTGGAGTGAAGTTGGTCAGCCCCAGCATTTT
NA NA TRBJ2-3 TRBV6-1 CASRQGTDTQYF TGTGCCAGCAGGCAAGGCACAGATACGCAGTATTTT
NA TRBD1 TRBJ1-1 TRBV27 CASRLDRRNTEAFF TGTGCCAGCAGGTTGGACAGGAGGAACACTGAAGCTTTCTTT
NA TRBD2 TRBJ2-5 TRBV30 CAWSGRNKETQYF TGTGCCTGGAGCGGGAGGAATAAGGAGACCCAGTACTTC
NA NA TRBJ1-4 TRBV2 CASSELGGRPFF TGTGCCAGCAGTGAGTTGGGCGGTAGACCGTTTTTT
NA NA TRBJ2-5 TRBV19 CASKGFAHKETQYF TGTGCCAGCAAGGGCTTCGCCCACAAAGAGACCCAGTACTTC
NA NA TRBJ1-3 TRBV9 CASSVVGAHGNTIYF TGTGCCAGCAGCGTAGTGGGGGCGCATGGAAACACCATATATTTT
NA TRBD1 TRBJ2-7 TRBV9 CASSASTGAGVYEQYF TGTGCCAGCAGCGCCTCAACAGGGGCCGGGGTCTACGAGCAGTACTTC
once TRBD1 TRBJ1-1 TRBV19 CASSATGTGHTEAFF TGTGCCAGTAGTGCAACCGGGACAGGGCACACTGAAGCTTTCTTT
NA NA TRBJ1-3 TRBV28 CASTLGGSGNTIYF TGTGCCAGCACCCTAGGGGGGTCTGGAAACACCATATATTTT
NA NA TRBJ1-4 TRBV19 CASKQGRANEKLFF TGTGCCAGTAAGCAGGGGCGCGCTAATGAAAAACTGTTTTTT
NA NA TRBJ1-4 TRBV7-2 CASSLMAGINEKLFF TGTGCCAGCAGCTTAATGGCAGGCATAAATGAAAAACTGTTTTTT
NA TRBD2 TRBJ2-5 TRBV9 CASSASGRAWETQYF TGTGCCAGCAGCGCTAGCGGGAGGGCTTGGGAGACCCAGTACTTC
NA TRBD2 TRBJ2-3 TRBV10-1 CASSRLAGGFTDTQYF TGCGCCAGCAGTCGACTAGCGGGAGGGTTCACAGATACGCAGTATTTT
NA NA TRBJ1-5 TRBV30 CAWSGGLSNQPQHF TGTGCCTGGAGTGGAGGATTATCTAATCAGCCCCAGCATTTT
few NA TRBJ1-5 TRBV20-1 CSAGGAQPQHF TGCAGTGCTGGGGGAGCTCAGCCCCAGCATTTT
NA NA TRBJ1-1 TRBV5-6 CASSPTNDRLEAFF TGTGCCAGCAGCCCTACTAATGACAGACTAGAAGCTTTCTTT
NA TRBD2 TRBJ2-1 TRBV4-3 CASSPGGPGLAVSEQFF TGCGCCAGCAGCCCTGGCGGGCCGGGACTAGCAGTGAGTGAGCAGTTCTTC
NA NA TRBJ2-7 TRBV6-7 CASSYSETRELDYEQYF TGTGCCAGCAGTTACTCGGAGACTCGCGAACTCGACTACGAGCAGTACTTC
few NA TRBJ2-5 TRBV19 CATGENQETQYF TGTGCGACGGGGGAGAACCAAGAGACCCAGTACTTC
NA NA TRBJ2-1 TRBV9 CASSEANNEQFF TGTGCCAGCAGCGAGGCGAACAATGAGCAGTTCTTC
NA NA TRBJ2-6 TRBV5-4 CASSLEGSGANVLTF TGTGCCAGCAGCTTGGAGGGGTCTGGGGCCAACGTCCTGACTTTC
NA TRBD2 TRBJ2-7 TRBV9 CASSVDPAGPSEQYF TGTGCCAGCAGCGTAGATCCAGCGGGGCCGAGCGAGCAGTACTTC
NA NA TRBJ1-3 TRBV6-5 CASSYRGSSGNTIYF TGTGCCAGCAGTTACCGGGGTTCCTCTGGAAACACCATATATTTT
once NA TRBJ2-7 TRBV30 CAWRPGGEQYF TGTGCCTGGAGGCCCGGCGGCGAGCAGTACTTC
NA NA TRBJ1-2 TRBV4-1 CASSQEWGDGYTF TGCGCCAGCAGCCAAGAGTGGGGGGATGGCTACACCTTC
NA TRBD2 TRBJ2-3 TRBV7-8 CASSLTTEAGSSTDTQYF TGTGCCAGCAGCTTGACCACCGAAGCGGGATCTAGCACAGATACGCAGTATTTT
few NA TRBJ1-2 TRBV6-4 CASSDSGGLRGYGYTF TGTGCCAGCAGTGACTCTGGAGGGTTGAGAGGCTATGGCTACACCTTC
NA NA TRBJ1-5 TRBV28 CASSLQGQPQHF TGTGCCAGCAGTTTACAGGGGCAGCCCCAGCATTTT